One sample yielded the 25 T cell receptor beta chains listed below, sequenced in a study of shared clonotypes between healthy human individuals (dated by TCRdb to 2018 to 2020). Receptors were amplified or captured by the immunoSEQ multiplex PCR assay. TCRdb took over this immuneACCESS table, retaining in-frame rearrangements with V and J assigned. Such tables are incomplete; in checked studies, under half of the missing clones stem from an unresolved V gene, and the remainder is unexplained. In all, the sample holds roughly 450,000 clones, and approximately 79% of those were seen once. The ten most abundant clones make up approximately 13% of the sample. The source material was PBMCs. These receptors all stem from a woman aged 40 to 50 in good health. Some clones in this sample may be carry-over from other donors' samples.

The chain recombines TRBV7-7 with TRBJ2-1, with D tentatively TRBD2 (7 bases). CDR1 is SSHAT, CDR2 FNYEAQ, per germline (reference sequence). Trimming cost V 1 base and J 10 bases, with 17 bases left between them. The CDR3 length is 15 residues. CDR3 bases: TGTGCCAGCAGCTTAGGTAGCGTGAGCGGGACAGAGCAGTTCTTC. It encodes CASSLGSVSGTEQFF.

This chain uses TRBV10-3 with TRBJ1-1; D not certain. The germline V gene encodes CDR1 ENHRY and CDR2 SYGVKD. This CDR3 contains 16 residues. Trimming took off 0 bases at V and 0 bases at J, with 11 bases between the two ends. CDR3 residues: CAISESIGPMNTEAFF. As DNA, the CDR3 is TGTGCCATCAGTGAGTCGATAGGACCGATGAACACTGAAGCTTTCTTT.

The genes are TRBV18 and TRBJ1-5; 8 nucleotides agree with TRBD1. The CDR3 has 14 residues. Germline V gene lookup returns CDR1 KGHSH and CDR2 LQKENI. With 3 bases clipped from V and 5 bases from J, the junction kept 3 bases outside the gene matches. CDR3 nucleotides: TGTGCCAGCTCACCGGGACAGGCCTATCAGCCCCAGCATTTT. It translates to CASSPGQAYQPQHF.

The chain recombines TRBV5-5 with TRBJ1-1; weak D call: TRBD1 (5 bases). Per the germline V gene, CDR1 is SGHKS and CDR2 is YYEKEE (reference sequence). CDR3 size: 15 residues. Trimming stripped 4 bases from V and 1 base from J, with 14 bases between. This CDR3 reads CASSPGAGTNTEAFF. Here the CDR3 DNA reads TGTGCCAGCAGCCCTGGCGCGGGGACGAACACTGAAGCTTTCTTT.

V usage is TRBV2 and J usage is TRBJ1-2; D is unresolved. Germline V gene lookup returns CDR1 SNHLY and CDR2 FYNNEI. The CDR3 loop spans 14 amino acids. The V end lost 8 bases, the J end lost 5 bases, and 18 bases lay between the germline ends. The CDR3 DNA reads TGTGCCAGCGTCGACGGAGCCACTTTGTATGGCTACACCTTC. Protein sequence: CASVDGATLYGYTF.

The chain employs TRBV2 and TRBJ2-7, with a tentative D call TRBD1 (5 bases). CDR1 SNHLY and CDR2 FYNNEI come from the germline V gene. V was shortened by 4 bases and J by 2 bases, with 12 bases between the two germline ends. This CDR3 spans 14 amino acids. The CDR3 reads CASSGVRAPYEQYF. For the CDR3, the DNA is TGTGCCAGCAGTGGGGTCAGGGCTCCCTACGAGCAGTACTTC.

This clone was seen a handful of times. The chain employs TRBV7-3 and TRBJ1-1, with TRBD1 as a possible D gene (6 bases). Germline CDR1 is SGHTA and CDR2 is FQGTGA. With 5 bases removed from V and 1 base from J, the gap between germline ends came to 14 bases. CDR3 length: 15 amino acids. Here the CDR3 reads CASSPYGTTNTEAFF. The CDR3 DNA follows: TGTGCCAGCAGCCCCTACGGGACAACGAACACTGAAGCTTTCTTT.

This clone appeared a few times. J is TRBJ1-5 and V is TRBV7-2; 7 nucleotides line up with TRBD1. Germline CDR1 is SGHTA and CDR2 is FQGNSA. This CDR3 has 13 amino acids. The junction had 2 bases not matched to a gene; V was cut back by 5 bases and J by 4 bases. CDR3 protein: CASSRDSNQPQHF. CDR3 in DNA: TGTGCCAGCAGCCGGGACAGTAATCAGCCCCAGCATTTT.

Here the CDR3 reads CASSWDWMPNTGELFF. The CDR3 DNA sequence: TGTGCCAGCAGCTGGGACTGGATGCCGAACACCGGGGAGCTGTTTTTT. The genes are TRBV11-2 and TRBJ2-2, with D tentatively TRBD2 (6 bases). The V end lost 4 bases, the J end lost 0 bases, and 12 bases lay between the germline ends. This CDR3 contains 16 residues. Germline CDR1 reads SGHAT; CDR2 reads FQNNGV.

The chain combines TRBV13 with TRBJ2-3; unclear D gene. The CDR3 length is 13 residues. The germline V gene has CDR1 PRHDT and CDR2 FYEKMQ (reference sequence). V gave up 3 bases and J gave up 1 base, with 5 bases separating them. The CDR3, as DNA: TGTGCCAGCAGCTTCCCCCGCACAGATACGCAGTATTTT. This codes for CASSFPRTDTQYF.

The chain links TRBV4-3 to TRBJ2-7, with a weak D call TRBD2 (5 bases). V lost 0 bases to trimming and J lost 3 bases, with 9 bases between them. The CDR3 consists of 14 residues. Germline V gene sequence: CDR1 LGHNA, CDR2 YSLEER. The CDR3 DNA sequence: TGCGCCAGCAGCCAAGAATTCGGGATCTACGAGCAGTACTTC. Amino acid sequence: CASSQEFGIYEQYF.

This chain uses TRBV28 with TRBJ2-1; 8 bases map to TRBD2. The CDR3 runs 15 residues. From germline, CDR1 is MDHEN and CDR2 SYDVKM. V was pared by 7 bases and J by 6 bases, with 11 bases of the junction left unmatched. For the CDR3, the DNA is TGTGCCAGCAATCGCCCGGGACTAGGATCCAATGAGCAGTTCTTC. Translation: CASNRPGLGSNEQFF.

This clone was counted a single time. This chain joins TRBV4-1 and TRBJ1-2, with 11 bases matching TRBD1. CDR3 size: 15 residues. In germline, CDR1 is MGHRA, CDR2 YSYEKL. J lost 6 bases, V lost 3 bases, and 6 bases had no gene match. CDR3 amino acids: CASSQDRGRLHGYTF. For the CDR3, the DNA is TGCGCCAGCAGCCAGGACAGGGGGCGCCTTCATGGCTACACCTTC.

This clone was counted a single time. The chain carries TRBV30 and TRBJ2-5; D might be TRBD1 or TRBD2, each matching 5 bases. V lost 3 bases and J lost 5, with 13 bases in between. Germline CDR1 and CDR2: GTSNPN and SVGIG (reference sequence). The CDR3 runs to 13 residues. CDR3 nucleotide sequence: TGTGCCTGGAGGCCGGGACCTCCCGAGACCCAGTACTTC. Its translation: CAWRPGPPETQYF.

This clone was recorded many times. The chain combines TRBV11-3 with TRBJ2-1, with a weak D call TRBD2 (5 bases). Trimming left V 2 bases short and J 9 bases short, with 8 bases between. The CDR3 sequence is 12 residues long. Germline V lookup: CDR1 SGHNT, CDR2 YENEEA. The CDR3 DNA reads TGTGCCAGCAGCTTACACGAGGGTGAGCAGTTCTTC. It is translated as CASSLHEGEQFF. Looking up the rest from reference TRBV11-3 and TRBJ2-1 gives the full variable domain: EAGVVQSPRYKIIEKKQPVAFWCNPISGHNTLYWYLQNLGQGPELLIRYENEEAVDDSQLPKDRFSAERLKGVDSTLKIQPAELGDSAVYLCASSLHEGEQFFGPGTRLTVL.

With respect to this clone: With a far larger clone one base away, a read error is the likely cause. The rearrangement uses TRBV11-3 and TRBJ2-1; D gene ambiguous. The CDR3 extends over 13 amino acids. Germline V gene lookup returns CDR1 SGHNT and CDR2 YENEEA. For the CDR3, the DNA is TGTGTCAGCAGCTTAGGCGCTAACAATGAGCAGTTCTTC. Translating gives CVSSLGANNEQFF.

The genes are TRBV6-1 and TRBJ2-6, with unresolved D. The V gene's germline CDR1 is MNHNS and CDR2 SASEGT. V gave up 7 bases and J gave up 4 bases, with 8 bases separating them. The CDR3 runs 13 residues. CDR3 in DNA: TGTGCCAGCAACCCCGGGGGGGCCAACGTCCTGACTTTC. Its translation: CASNPGGANVLTF.

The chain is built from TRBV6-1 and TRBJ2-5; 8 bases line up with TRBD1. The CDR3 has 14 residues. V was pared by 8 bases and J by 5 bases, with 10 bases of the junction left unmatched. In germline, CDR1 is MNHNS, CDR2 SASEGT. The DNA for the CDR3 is TGTGCCAGCGCCCGGACAGGGTCTGGGGAGACCCAGTACTTC. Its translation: CASARTGSGETQYF.

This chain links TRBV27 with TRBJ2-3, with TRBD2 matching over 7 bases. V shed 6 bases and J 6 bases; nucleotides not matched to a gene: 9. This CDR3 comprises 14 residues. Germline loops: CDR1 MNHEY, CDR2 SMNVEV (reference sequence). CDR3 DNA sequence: TGTGCCAGCAGGTTCGGGGGGTTAATGGATACGCAGTATTTT. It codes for CASRFGGLMDTQYF.

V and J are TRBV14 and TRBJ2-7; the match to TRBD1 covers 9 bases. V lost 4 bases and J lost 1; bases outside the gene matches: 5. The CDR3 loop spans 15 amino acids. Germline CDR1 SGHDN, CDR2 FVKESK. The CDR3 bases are TGTGCCAGCAGCCCCTGGACAGGGGAATCCTACGAGCAGTACTTC. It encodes CASSPWTGESYEQYF.

CDR3 protein: CASSIGTPGTGELFF. CDR3 bases: TGTGCCAGTAGTATAGGCACGCCGGGCACCGGGGAGCTGTTTTTT. The chain combines TRBV19 with TRBJ2-2; no clear D gene. There are 15 residues in the CDR3. From germline, CDR1 is LNHDA and CDR2 SQIVND (reference sequence). Trimming took off 1 base at V and 4 bases at J, with 10 bases between the two ends.

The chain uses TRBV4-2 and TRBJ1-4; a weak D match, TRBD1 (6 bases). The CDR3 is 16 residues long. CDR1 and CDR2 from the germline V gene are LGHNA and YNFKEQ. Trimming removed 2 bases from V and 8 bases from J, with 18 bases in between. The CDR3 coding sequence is TGTGCCAGCAGCCAAAAACAGGGCTCCCAACGGGAAAAACTGTTTTTT. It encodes CASSQKQGSQREKLFF.

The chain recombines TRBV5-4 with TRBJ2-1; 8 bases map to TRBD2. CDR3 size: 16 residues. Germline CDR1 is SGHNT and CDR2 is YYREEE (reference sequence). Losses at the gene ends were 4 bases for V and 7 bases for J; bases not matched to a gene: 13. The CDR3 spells CASSGLGASGWNEQFF. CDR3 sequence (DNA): TGTGCCAGCAGCGGCCTGGGTGCTAGCGGGTGGAATGAGCAGTTCTTC.

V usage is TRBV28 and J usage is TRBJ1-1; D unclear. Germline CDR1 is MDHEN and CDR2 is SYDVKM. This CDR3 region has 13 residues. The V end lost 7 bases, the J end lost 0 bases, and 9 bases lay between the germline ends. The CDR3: CASIHSVNTEAFF. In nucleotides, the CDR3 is TGTGCCAGCATTCACTCAGTGAACACTGAAGCTTTCTTT. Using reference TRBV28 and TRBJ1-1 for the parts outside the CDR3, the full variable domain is DVKVTQSSRYLVKRTGEKVFLECVQDMDHENMFWYRQDPGLGLRLIYFSYDVKMKEKGDIPEGYSVSREKKERFSLILESASTNQTSMYLCASIHSVNTEAFFGQGTRLTVV.

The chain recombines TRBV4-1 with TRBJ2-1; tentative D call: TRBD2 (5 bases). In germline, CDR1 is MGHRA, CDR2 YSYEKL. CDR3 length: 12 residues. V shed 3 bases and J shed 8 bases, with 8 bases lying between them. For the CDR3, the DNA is TGCGCCAGCAGCCATTCCGGGGATGAGCAGTTCTTC. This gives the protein CASSHSGDEQFF.